These 18 T cell receptor beta chains were sequenced from one sample in a study of siplizumab effects on memory and regulatory T cells. Data came from immunoSEQ multiplex PCR; TCRdb stores just in-frame clones and leaves some out. The table includes over 100,000 clones, approximately 90% detected once. Input material: Tregs sorted from blood. These receptors originate from a human donor in good health.

The chain uses TRBV23-1 and TRBJ2-3; perhaps TRBD2 as D (6 bases). TRBV23-1 is placed among ORFs of uncertain function. This CDR3 region has 21 residues. V was shortened by 1 base and J by 0 bases, with 26 bases between the two germline ends. CDR3 in DNA: TGCGCCAGCAGTCAATACGGGATGAAGGCTAGCGAACTCTATAGCACAGATACGCAGTATTTT. Protein product: CASSQYGMKASELYSTDTQYF.

This rearrangement joins TRBV28 to TRBJ2-3, with TRBD1 identical over 9 bases. The germline CDR1 and CDR2 sequences are MDHEN and SYDVKM. The V gene end was trimmed by 2 bases and the J gene end by 3 bases; junction bases not matched to a gene: 6. CDR3 length: 16 amino acids. The CDR3 DNA is TGTGCCAGCAGTTTACCTGGGACAGGGTTAACAGATACGCAGTATTTT. Its translation: CASSLPGTGLTDTQYF.

The rearrangement joins TRBV28 to TRBJ2-1; D may be TRBD2 (6 bases). The CDR3 runs to 15 residues. The V and J ends lost 8 bases and 6 bases respectively, with 20 bases between them. Looked up from germline, CDR1 is MDHEN and CDR2 is SYDVKM. CDR3 bases: TGTGCCAGCTTCCCCCCGGGGGTCGTAAGCAATGAGCAGTTCTTC. Its protein product is CASFPPGVVSNEQFF.

J is TRBJ2-6 and V is TRBV6-5; 7 bases align to TRBD1. This CDR3 has 14 amino acids. The germline gives CDR1 MNHEY, CDR2 SVGAGI. V trimming: 8 bases; J trimming: 3 bases; junction bases outside the gene matches: 4. The CDR3 DNA is TGTGCCAGCTCAAGGGGGCTTGGGGCCAACGTCCTGACTTTC. Its protein product is CASSRGLGANVLTF.

The V call is TRBV5-1, the J call TRBJ1-2, with D uncertain. Germline CDR1 SGHRS, CDR2 YFSETQ. This CDR3 contains 13 residues. V lost 1 base, J lost 8 bases, and 12 bases lay in between. CDR3 in DNA: TGCGCCAGCAGCTTGACACACACGCAGGGCTACACCTTC. Residues: CASSLTHTQGYTF.

The chain joins TRBV2 to TRBJ2-4; either TRBD1 or TRBD2 may fit D (5 bases each). Trimming shortened V by 4 bases and J by 9 bases, and 16 bases separated the two germline ends. From germline, CDR1 is SNHLY and CDR2 FYNNEI. The CDR3 runs to 14 residues. The CDR3 DNA is TGTGCCAGCAGTGGAGGGGCCACGAGGAGCATTCAGTACTTC. Amino acids: CASSGGATRSIQYF.

The chain uses TRBV18 and TRBJ2-1; D uncertain. The germline gives CDR1 KGHSH, CDR2 LQKENI. V dropped 3 bases and J dropped 7 bases, with 10 bases sitting between them. The CDR3 extends over 13 amino acids. This CDR3 reads CASSPLNANEQFF. The CDR3 DNA follows: TGTGCCAGCTCACCTTTAAATGCGAATGAGCAGTTCTTC.

The chain employs TRBV19 and TRBJ2-5; D possibly corresponds to TRBD1 (5 bases). The CDR3 consists of 15 residues. In germline, CDR1 is LNHDA, CDR2 SQIVND (reference sequence). Trimming pared 7 bases from V and 3 bases from J, leaving 18 bases between. The CDR3 DNA sequence: TGTGCCAGTAACCAGGCTAGGGGTCGAAAAGAGACCCAGTACTTC. This sequence encodes CASNQARGRKETQYF.

On this clone: At the DNA level, this CDR3 is encoded by other sequences in the same sample as well. The rearrangement uses TRBV5-1 and TRBJ2-7, with 8 bases aligning to TRBD1. CDR3 length: 13 residues. The germline gives CDR1 SGHRS, CDR2 YFSETQ. V lost 0 bases and J lost 4; bases outside the gene matches: 0. The CDR3 DNA reads TGCGCCAGCAGCTTGGACAGGGGGTACGAGCAGTACTTC. Translating it yields CASSLDRGYEQYF. The full variable domain, rest sourced from reference TRBV5-1 and TRBJ2-7, is KAGVTQTPRYLIKTRGQQVTLSCSPISGHRSVSWYQQTPGQGLQFLFEYFSETQRNKGNFPGRFSGRQFSNSRSEMNVSTLELGDSALYLCASSLDRGYEQYFGPGTRLTVT.

The rearrangement links TRBV7-2 to TRBJ1-1; 7 nucleotides agree with TRBD1. J was trimmed by 1 base and V by 2 bases; bases with no gene match: 4. This CDR3 has 15 residues. Germline V gene sequence: CDR1 SGHTA, CDR2 FQGNSA. The CDR3 DNA reads TGTGCCAGCAGCTTATGGACAGGTACGAACACTGAAGCTTTCTTT. Residues: CASSLWTGTNTEAFF. Together with reference TRBV7-2 and TRBJ1-1, the CDR3 gives the full variable domain: GAGVSQSPSNKVTEKGKDVELRCDPISGHTALYWYRQSLGQGLEFLIYFQGNSAPDKSGLPSDRFSAERTGGSVSTLTIQRTQQEDSAVYLCASSLWTGTNTEAFFGQGTRLTVV.

The chain uses TRBV5-4 and TRBJ2-2, with TRBD1 matching over 7 bases. This CDR3 comprises 14 residues. Germline-derived CDR1 and CDR2 are SGHNT and YYREEE (reference sequence). V trimming: 3 bases; J trimming: 4 bases; junction bases outside the gene matches: 3. CDR3 in DNA: TGTGCCAGCAGCTCGGGACAGACCACCGGGGAGCTGTTTTTT. This gives the protein CASSSGQTTGELFF.

V and J are TRBV6-6 and TRBJ1-5, with D unclear. In germline, CDR1 is MNHNY, CDR2 SVGAGI (reference sequence). V was shortened by 4 bases and J by 9 bases, with 22 bases between the two germline ends. There are 16 residues in the CDR3. The CDR3 protein is CASSFFQAPQRGPQHF. The CDR3, as DNA: TGTGCCAGCAGTTTCTTCCAGGCCCCCCAACGCGGGCCCCAGCATTTT.

The gene calls are TRBV6-1 and TRBJ2-2; TRBD1 aligns across 7 bases. Germline V gives CDR1 MNHNS, CDR2 SASEGT. This CDR3 comprises 15 residues. The ends lost 5 bases at V and 2 bases at J; junction bases unmatched: 5. CDR3 sequence reads: CASSRGGINTGELFF. CDR3 coding DNA: TGTGCCAGCAGTCGAGGGGGCATCAACACCGGGGAGCTGTTTTTT.

Of note for this clone: The same CDR3 also results from other DNA sequences found in this sample. CDR3 protein: CASSVGRRGYEQYF. CDR3 coding DNA: TGTGCCAGCAGTGTGGGGCGGAGGGGCTACGAGCAGTACTTC. V is TRBV6-1 and J is TRBJ2-7, with TRBD2 as a possible D gene (6 bases). This CDR3 has 14 amino acids. V lost 4 bases and J lost 3, with 13 bases in between. Germline loops: CDR1 MNHNS, CDR2 SASEGT.

This clone was counted only a few times. This rearrangement joins TRBV19 to TRBJ1-5; D is ambiguous. CDR1 and CDR2 from the germline V gene are LNHDA and SQIVND (reference sequence). Trimming stripped 7 bases from V and 4 bases from J, with 11 bases between. This CDR3 region has 13 residues. CDR3 residues: CASTIDINQPQHF. In nucleotides, the CDR3 is TGTGCCAGTACCATCGACATAAATCAGCCCCAGCATTTT.

This clone was seen just once. The rearrangement uses TRBV7-2 and TRBJ2-3; no definite D call. The CDR3 consists of 13 residues. Per germline, CDR1 SGHTA and CDR2 FQGNSA. V was pared by 5 bases and J by 8 bases, with 14 bases between. For the CDR3, the DNA is TGTGCCAGCAGCCCCGAAGGGCTACGTACGCAGTATTTT. It is translated as CASSPEGLRTQYF.

Note on this clone: Other DNA sequences in the sample encode the same CDR3. V and J are TRBV27 and TRBJ2-3, with a possible D match to TRBD2 (6 bases). The CDR3 covers 13 residues. The germline gives CDR1 MNHEY, CDR2 SMNVEV (reference sequence). V dropped 5 bases and J dropped 6 bases, with 12 bases sitting between them. The CDR3 DNA follows: TGTGCCAGCAGTCTCCGTCTAGCGGATACGCAGTATTTT. Its protein is CASSLRLADTQYF.

This clone was counted a single time. The V gene is TRBV15, the J gene TRBJ2-5; 8 bases map to TRBD1. Germline assignment: CDR1 LNHNV and CDR2 YYDKDF (reference sequence). This CDR3 has 14 residues. Losses at the gene ends were 5 bases for V and 5 bases for J; bases not matched to a gene: 7. This CDR3 reads CATSRQWDRETQYF. The CDR3 nucleotides read TGTGCCACCAGCCGTCAGTGGGACAGGGAGACCCAGTACTTC.